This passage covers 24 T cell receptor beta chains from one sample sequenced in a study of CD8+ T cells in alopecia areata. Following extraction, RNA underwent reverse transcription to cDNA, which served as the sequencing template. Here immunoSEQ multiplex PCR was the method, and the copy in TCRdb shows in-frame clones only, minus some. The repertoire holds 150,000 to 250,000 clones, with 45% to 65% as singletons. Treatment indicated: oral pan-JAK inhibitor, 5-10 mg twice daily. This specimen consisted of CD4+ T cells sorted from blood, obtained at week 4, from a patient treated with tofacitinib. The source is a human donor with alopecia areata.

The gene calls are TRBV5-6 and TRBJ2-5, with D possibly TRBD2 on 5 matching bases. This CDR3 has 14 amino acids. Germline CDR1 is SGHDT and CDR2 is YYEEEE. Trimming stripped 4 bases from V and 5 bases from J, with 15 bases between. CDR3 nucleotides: TGTGCCAGCAGCCCTCGGTCGGACTGGGAGACCCAGTACTTC. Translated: CASSPRSDWETQYF. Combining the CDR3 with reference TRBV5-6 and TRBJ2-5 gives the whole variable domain DAGVTQSPTHLIKTRGQQVTLRCSPKSGHDTVSWYQQALGQGPQFIFQYYEEEERQRGNFPDRFSGHQFPNYSSELNVNALLLGDSALYLCASSPRSDWETQYFGPGTRLLVL.

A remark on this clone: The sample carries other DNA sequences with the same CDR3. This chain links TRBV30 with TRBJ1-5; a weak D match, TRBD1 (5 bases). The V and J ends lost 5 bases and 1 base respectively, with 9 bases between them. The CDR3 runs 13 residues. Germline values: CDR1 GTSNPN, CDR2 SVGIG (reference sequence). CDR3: CAWGRDSNQPQHF. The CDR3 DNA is TGTGCCTGGGGAAGGGACAGCAATCAGCCCCAGCATTTT.

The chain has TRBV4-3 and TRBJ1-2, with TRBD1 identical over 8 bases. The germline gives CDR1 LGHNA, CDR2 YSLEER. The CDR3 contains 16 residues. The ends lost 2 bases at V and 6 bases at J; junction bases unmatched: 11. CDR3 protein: CASSQRHQGAPDGYTF. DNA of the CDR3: TGCGCCAGCAGCCAACGGCACCAGGGGGCACCGGATGGCTACACCTTC.

CDR3 nucleotides: TGTGCCAGCAGCTTATTCCATAGCAATCAGCCCCAGCATTTT. Its translation: CASSLFHSNQPQHF. This chain uses TRBV7-2 with TRBJ1-5; no firm D call. V lost 2 bases to trimming and J lost 0 bases, with 5 bases between them. The CDR3 loop spans 14 amino acids. Germline CDR1 and CDR2: SGHTA and FQGNSA.

Here the CDR3 reads CASSFSGRTGGGYEQYF. CDR3 in DNA: TGCGCCAGCAGCTTCTCTGGTCGGACAGGGGGCGGCTACGAGCAGTACTTC. The rearrangement links TRBV5-1 to TRBJ2-5, with 11 bases aligning to TRBD1. The J call is doubtful: the DNA matches TRBJ2-7 better. Germline V lookup: CDR1 SGHRS, CDR2 YFSETQ. CDR3 size: 17 residues.

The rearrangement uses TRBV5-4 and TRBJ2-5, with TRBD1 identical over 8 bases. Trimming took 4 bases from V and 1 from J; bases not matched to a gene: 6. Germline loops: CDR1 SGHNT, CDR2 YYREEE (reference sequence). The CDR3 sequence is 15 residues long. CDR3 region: CASSPGTGPQETQYF. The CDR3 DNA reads TGTGCCAGCAGCCCGGGGACAGGACCCCAAGAGACCCAGTACTTC.

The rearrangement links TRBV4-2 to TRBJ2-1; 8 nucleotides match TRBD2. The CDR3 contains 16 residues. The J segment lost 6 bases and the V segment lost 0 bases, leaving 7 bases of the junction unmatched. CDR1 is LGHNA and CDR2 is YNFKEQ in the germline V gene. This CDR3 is CASSQEGAGASNEQFF. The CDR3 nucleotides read TGTGCCAGCAGCCAAGAGGGAGCGGGGGCCTCCAATGAGCAGTTCTTC.

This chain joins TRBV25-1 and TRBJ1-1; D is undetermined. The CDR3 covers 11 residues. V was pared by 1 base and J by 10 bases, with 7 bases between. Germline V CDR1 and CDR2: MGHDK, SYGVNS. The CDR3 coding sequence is TGTGCCAGCAGTGAATCCGGCGTAGCTTTCTTT. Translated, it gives CASSESGVAFF.

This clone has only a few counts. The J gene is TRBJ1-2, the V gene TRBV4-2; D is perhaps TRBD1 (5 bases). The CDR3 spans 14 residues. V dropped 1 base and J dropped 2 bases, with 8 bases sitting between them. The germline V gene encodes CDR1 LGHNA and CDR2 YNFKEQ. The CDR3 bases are TGTGCCAGCAGCCAAGGAGGGACCAACTATGGCTACACCTTC. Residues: CASSQGGTNYGYTF.

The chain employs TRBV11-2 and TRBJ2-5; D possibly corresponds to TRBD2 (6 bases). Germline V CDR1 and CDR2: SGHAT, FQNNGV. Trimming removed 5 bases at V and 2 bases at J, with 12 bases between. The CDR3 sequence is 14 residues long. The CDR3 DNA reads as TGTGCCAGCAGCCTGAGGGACTTTCAAGAGACCCAGTACTTC. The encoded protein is CASSLRDFQETQYF.

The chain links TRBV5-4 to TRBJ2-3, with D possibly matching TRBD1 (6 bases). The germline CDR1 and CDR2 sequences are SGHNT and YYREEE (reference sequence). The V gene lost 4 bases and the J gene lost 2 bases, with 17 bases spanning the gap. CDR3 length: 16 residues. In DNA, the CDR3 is TGTGCCAGCAGCACCGGACAGAAGTACCTCACAGATACGCAGTATTTT. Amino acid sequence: CASSTGQKYLTDTQYF.

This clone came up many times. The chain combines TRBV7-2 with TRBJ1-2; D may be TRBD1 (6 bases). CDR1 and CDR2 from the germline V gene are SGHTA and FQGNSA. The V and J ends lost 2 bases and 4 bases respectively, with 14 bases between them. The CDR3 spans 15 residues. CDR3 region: CASSLSKGGAYGYTF. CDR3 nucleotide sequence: TGTGCCAGCAGCTTAAGCAAGGGGGGGGCCTATGGCTACACCTTC.

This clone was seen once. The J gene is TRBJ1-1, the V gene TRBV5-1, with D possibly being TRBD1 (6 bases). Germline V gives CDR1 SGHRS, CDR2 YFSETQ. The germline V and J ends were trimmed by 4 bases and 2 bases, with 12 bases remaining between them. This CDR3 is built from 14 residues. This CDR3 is CASSVNRANTEAFF. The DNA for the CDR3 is TGCGCCAGCAGCGTTAACAGGGCAAACACTGAAGCTTTCTTT.

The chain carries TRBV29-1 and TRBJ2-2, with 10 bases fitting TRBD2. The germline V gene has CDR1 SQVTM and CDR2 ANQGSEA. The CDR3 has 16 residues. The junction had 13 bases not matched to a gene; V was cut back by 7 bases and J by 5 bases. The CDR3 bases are TGCAGCGCCCGGCGCCCAGCGGGGGGGCCGACCGGGGAGCTGTTTTTT. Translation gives CSARRPAGGPTGELFF.

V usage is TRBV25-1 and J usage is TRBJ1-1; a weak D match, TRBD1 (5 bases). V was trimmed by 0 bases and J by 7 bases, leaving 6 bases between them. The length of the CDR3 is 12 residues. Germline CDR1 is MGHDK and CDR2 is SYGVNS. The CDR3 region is CASSEYGGEAFF. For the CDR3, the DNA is TGTGCCAGCAGTGAATATGGGGGTGAAGCTTTCTTT.

The CDR3 nucleotides are TGTGCCAGCGCTAAACAGGGGGGAGAAGATACGCAGTATTTT. As protein: CASAKQGGEDTQYF. The J gene is TRBJ2-3, the V gene TRBV5-4; TRBD1 aligns across 8 bases. The CDR3 loop spans 14 amino acids. V was clipped by 7 bases and J by 5 bases; unmatched bases: 9. Looked up from germline, CDR1 is SGHNT and CDR2 is YYREEE (reference sequence).

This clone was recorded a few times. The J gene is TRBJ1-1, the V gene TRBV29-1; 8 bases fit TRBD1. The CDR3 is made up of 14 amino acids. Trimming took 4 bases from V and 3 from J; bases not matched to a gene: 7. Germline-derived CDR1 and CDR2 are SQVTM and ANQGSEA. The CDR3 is CSVAPRRGHTEAFF. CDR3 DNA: TGCAGCGTTGCCCCTCGCAGGGGGCACACTGAAGCTTTCTTT.

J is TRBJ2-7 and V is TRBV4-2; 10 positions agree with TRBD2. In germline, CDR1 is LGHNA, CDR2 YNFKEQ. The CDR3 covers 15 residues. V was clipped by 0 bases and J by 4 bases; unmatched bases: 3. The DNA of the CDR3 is TGTGCCAGCAGCCAAGACACTAGCGGGGCGTACGAGCAGTACTTC. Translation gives CASSQDTSGAYEQYF.

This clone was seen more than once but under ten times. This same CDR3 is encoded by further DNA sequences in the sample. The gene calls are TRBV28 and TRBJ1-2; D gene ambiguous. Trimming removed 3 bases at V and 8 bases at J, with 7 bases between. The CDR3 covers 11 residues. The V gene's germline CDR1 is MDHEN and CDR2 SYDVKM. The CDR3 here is CASSFSGGYTF. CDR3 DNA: TGTGCCAGCAGTTTTTCAGGCGGCTACACCTTC.

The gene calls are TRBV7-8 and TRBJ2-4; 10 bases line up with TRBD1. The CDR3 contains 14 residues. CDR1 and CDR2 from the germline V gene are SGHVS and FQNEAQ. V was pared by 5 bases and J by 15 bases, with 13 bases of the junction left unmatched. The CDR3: CASSPGWGTGDPYF. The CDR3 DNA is TGTGCCAGCAGCCCAGGATGGGGGACAGGGGATCCGTACTTC.

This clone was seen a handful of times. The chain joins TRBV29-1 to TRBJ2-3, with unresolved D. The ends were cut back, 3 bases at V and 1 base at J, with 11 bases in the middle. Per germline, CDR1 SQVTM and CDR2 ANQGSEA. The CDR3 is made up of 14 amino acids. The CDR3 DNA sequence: TGCAGCGTTGATCAGGATATAGGCACAGATACGCAGTATTTT. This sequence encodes CSVDQDIGTDTQYF.

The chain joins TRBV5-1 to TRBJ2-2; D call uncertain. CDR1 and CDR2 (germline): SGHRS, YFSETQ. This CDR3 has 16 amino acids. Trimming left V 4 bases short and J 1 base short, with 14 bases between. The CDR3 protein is CASSRVVRVNTGELFF. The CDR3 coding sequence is TGCGCCAGCAGCCGGGTCGTCAGAGTGAACACCGGGGAGCTGTTTTTT.

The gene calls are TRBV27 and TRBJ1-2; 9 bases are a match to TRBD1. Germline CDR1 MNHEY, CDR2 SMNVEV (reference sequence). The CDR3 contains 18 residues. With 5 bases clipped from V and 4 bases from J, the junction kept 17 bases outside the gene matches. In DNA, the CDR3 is TGTGCCAGCAGTCCTCAGCCCCCTTGGGACAGGGTGAGCTATGGCTACACCTTC. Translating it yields CASSPQPPWDRVSYGYTF.

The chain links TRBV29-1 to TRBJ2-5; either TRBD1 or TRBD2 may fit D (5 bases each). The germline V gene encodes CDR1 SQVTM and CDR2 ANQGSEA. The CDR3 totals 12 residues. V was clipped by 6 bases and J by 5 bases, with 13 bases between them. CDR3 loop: CSVVEGRETQYF. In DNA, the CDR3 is TGCAGCGTAGTAGAGGGACGGGAGACCCAGTACTTC.